This T cell receptor (beta chain) was observed in a study of Graves' ophthalmopathy and Graves' hyperthyroidism. Trimming took 0 bases from V and 10 from J, leaving 15 bases between them. CDR3 length equals 14 residues. The germline V gene has CDR1 ENHRY and CDR2 SYGVKD. Beta-chain TCR CDR3 regions were amplified from RNA transcripts. HTBI primers served in a first-round RT-PCR, which a second-round multiplex PCR followed. MiXCR was run by TCRdb on the multiplex PCR reads, yielding one entry per CDR3 protein. This sample has 600,000 to 700,000 distinct CDR3 sequences, with more than 40% found just once.

Sequencing was carried out using peripheral blood. The V and J genes are TRBV10-3 and TRBJ1-1; a weak D match, TRBD1 (6 bases). This TCR derives from an adult man with Graves' ophthalmopathy. For the CDR3, the DNA is TGTGCCATCAGTGAGTCAAGCGGGGGGGCTGTAGCTTTCTTT. This sequence encodes CAISESSGGAVAFF.